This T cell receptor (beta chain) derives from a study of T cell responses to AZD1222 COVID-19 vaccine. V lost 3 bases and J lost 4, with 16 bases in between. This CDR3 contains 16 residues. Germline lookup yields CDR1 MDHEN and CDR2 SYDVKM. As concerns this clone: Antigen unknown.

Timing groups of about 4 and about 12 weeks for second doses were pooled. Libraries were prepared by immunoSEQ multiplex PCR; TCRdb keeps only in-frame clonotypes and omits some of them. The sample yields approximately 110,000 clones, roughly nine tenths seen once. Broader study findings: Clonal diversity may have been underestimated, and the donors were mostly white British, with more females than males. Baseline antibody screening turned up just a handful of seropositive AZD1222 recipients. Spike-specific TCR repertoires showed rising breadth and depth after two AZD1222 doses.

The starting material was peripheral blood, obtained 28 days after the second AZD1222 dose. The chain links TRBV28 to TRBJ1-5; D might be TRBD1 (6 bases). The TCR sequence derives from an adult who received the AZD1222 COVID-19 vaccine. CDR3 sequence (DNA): TGTGCCAGCAGTTTTATAGCGACAGGCAAAAATCAGCCCCAGCATTTT. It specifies CASSFIATGKNQPQHF.